A selection of T cell receptor beta chains follows, all from one sample in a study of control samples from healthy donors and cancer patients. The method was immunoSEQ multiplex PCR; TCRdb's version includes in-frame clones alone and lacks a portion of them. This sample has about 39,000 clones, with around four fifths found just once. The sequenced sample was blood. The receptors stem from a man aged 60 to 69 in good health. Both conserved end residues are part of each CDR3. A D gene is named only where the DNA matches it firmly.

TRBV7-2	TRBD2	TRBJ2-7	CASSFREAGGLLSVFEQYF
TRBV18	NA	TRBJ2-2	CASSQMDLTTGELFF
TRBV5-6	NA	TRBJ2-7	CASFRRRSFSYEQYF
TRBV7-2	TRBD1	TRBJ1-1	CASSLGTGRRATEAFF
TRBV4-2	TRBD1	TRBJ1-1	CASSRNRGRNTEAFF
TRBV19	NA	TRBJ1-6	CASSTRDSYNSPLHF
TRBV7-6	NA	TRBJ2-5	CASSRTLLVSGETQYF
TRBV25-1	NA	TRBJ1-2	CASSGLKGPYGYTF
TRBV2	TRBD1	TRBJ1-2	CASSRNSYWDRFNYGYTF
TRBV28	NA	TRBJ1-4	CASSLGGGTNEKLFF
TRBV4-3	TRBD2	TRBJ2-2	CASSQDLIRQAGDPGELFF
TRBV5-1	NA	TRBJ2-7	CASPRGGDEQYF
TRBV21-1	NA	TRBJ1-5	CASSKAQGGCKSNQPQHF
TRBV7-3	NA	TRBJ2-7	CASRRQGGSSYEQYF
TRBV3-1/TRBV3-2	NA	TRBJ1-1	CASRLAGSGSGTEAFF
TRBV9	NA	TRBJ2-3	CASSAGGGPDTQYF
TRBV13	NA	TRBJ2-7	CASSSRGLPYEQYF